Shown below are 31 T cell receptor beta chains from a single sample sequenced in a study of T-cell memory formation after mild COVID-19. TCRdb called the 5' RACE reads again in MiXCR, with one record for every CDR3 protein. Among 100,000 to 150,000 distinct CDR3 sequences listed, approximately 6.2% were seen once. The sequenced sample consisted of PBMCs or a T cell subset sorted from them (not recorded which). The receptors come from an adult woman who had mild COVID-19 (a few samples of this study predate the infection). Cell type and time point are not known.

As regards this clonotype: Given the absence of the conserved phenylalanine or tryptophan at the CDR3 end, a read error is likely. The DNA is left out, because the CDR3 cannot be placed on it with certainty; the CDR3 is given as TCRdb lists it. The chain uses TRBV23-1 and TRBJ2-3; the D call in the table, TRBD2, was not verified against the DNA. TRBV23-1 is noted as an ORF with a role that remains uncertain. The CDR3 is 11 amino acids long, termini counted. CDR3 in amino acids: CASSRPSGGVI.

This clonotype was found a few times. This rearrangement joins TRBV27 to TRBJ2-7, with 7 bases identical to TRBD1. J lost 0 bases, V lost 8 bases, and 7 bases had no gene match. The CDR3 is 14 residues long. Germline CDR1 reads MNHEY; CDR2 reads SMNVEV (reference sequence). The CDR3 DNA reads TGTGCCAGCTCCCGACAGGGATACTCCTACGAGCAGTACTTC. Its protein is CASSRQGYSYEQYF.

This rearrangement joins TRBV30 to TRBJ2-2; tentatively, D is TRBD2 (7 bases). V was trimmed by 0 bases and J by 5 bases, leaving 13 bases between them. The CDR3 runs 15 residues. Per germline, CDR1 GTSNPN and CDR2 SVGIG (reference sequence). CDR3 DNA: TGTGCCTGGAGTGTGGGGGGAGGGGGTACCGGGGAGCTGTTTTTT. It is translated as CAWSVGGGGTGELFF.

This clonotype was counted between two and nine times. The chain couples TRBV3-1 to TRBJ1-5; 8 bases agree with TRBD1. Germline CDR1 is LGHDT and CDR2 is YNNKEL (reference sequence). The V gene end was trimmed by 1 base and the J gene end by 13 bases; junction bases not matched to a gene: 3. This CDR3 spans 12 amino acids. The CDR3 loop is CASSQGRTGQHF. CDR3 in DNA: TGTGCCAGCAGCCAAGGACGGACAGGGCAGCATTTT.

This clonotype occurred a few times. The rearrangement links TRBV10-3 to TRBJ2-3, with 8 bases identical to TRBD2. The V and J ends lost 8 bases and 2 bases, in that order; junction bases with no gene match: 6. Looked up from germline, CDR1 is ENHRY and CDR2 is SYGVKD. The CDR3 length is 14 residues. The DNA of the CDR3 is TGTGCCATCGCCGGGGGGGGAATCACAGATACGCAGTATTTT. Protein sequence: CAIAGGGITDTQYF.

The gene calls are TRBV19 and TRBJ2-7, with D possibly matching TRBD1 (7 bases). The CDR3 consists of 14 residues. From germline, CDR1 is LNHDA and CDR2 SQIVND (reference sequence). V lost 3 bases to trimming and J lost 0 bases, with 9 bases between them. The CDR3 coding sequence is TGTGCCAGTAGTATTCAGGGGGGCTCCTACGAGCAGTACTTC. Translation: CASSIQGGSYEQYF.

The CDR3 loop is CASSSSSLMSYGYTF. DNA of the CDR3: TGTGCCAGCAGCTCCTCAAGCCTAATGAGCTATGGCTACACCTTC. The chain is built from TRBV7-6 and TRBJ1-2; D gene uncertain. The germline CDR1 and CDR2 sequences are SGHVS and FNYEAQ. V was shortened by 4 bases and J by 4 bases, with 16 bases between the two germline ends. The CDR3 is 15 residues long.

Only a few counts were recorded for this clonotype. The chain recombines TRBV29-1 with TRBJ1-3; 7 nucleotides line up with TRBD1. Germline loops: CDR1 SQVTM, CDR2 ANQGSEA. The CDR3 loop spans 12 amino acids. Trimming removed 6 bases from V and 1 base from J; junction bases left unmatched: 0. The CDR3 here is CSVQGSGNTIYF. Here the CDR3 DNA reads TGCAGCGTACAGGGGTCTGGAAACACCATATATTTT.

This clonotype was observed at least ten times. This chain joins TRBV18 and TRBJ1-2; D is perhaps TRBD1 (5 bases). The CDR3 loop spans 15 amino acids. Germline V gene lookup returns CDR1 KGHSH and CDR2 LQKENI. V lost 4 bases, J lost 1 base, and 13 bases lay in between. The CDR3 sequence is CASSRDSNRNYGYTF. The DNA for the CDR3 is TGTGCCAGCTCACGGGACTCCAACCGTAACTATGGCTACACCTTC.

The sample holds many counts of this clonotype. The genes are TRBV27 and TRBJ1-6; D is undetermined. With 3 bases removed from V and 8 bases from J, the gap between germline ends came to 8 bases. Germline-derived CDR1 and CDR2 are MNHEY and SMNVEV (reference sequence). This CDR3 is 13 amino acids long. In DNA form, the CDR3 reads TGTGCCAGCAGTTTTCAGGAAGATTCACCCCTCCACTTT. It translates to CASSFQEDSPLHF.

This clonotype occurred a few times. V and J are TRBV19 and TRBJ2-5; 9 bases match TRBD1. The CDR3 length is 15 residues. V trimming: 8 bases; J trimming: 5 bases; junction bases outside the gene matches: 12. Germline V gives CDR1 LNHDA, CDR2 SQIVND (reference sequence). In nucleotides, the CDR3 is TGTGCCAGTTCAACAGGGGGCTCGATAGCGGAGACCCAGTACTTC. Translated: CASSTGGSIAETQYF.

This clonotype was counted between two and nine times. The V and J genes are TRBV12-3 or TRBV12-4 and TRBJ2-2, with TRBD2 identical over 12 bases. After removal of 3 bases from V and 4 bases from J, the junction contained 9 bases not matched to a gene. This CDR3 has 18 residues. The CDR3 here is CASSFNPSGGAVTGELFF. Here the CDR3 DNA reads TGTGCCAGCAGTTTTAATCCTAGCGGGGGGGCCGTCACCGGGGAGCTGTTTTTT.

This chain uses TRBV12-3 or TRBV12-4 with TRBJ2-7; TRBD2 aligns across 11 bases. V dropped 2 bases and J dropped 7; count of bases not matched to a gene: 4. The CDR3 totals 14 residues. The CDR3 nucleotides read TGTGCCAGCAGTTTAACCGGGACTAGCGGTGAGCAGTACTTC. This encodes CASSLTGTSGEQYF.

The gene calls are TRBV7-9 and TRBJ2-7, with a weak D call TRBD1 (5 bases). V lost 6 bases and J lost 2, with 8 bases in between. This CDR3 is built from 12 residues. CDR1 SEHNR and CDR2 FQNEAQ come from the germline V gene (reference sequence). For the CDR3, the DNA is TGTGCCAGCAGGACAGAGACCTACGAGCAGTACTTC. Translated: CASRTETYEQYF.

In its sample, this clonotype was seen a few times. This rearrangement joins TRBV29-1 to TRBJ2-1; D may be TRBD1 (5 bases). The V and J ends lost 7 bases and 13 bases respectively, with 17 bases between them. Germline values: CDR1 SQVTM, CDR2 ANQGSEA. The CDR3 spans 11 residues. The CDR3 loop reads CSAGGRGSQFF. The DNA for the CDR3 is TGCAGCGCTGGCGGAAGGGGATCCCAGTTCTTC.

This clonotype turned up a few times. V is TRBV4-1 and J is TRBJ2-3; 8 positions match TRBD2. The V gene end was trimmed by 3 bases and the J gene end by 0 bases; junction bases not matched to a gene: 8. The length of the CDR3 is 17 residues. From germline, CDR1 is MGHRA and CDR2 YSYEKL. This chain's CDR3 is CASSQSTSGLSTDTQYF. The CDR3 nucleotides are TGCGCCAGCAGCCAGTCAACTAGCGGCCTTAGCACAGATACGCAGTATTTT.

The sample holds a few counts of this clonotype. The chain has TRBV5-1 and TRBJ2-6; no clear D. There are 15 residues in the CDR3. V shed 1 base and J shed 4 bases, with 9 bases lying between them. Germline V gene lookup returns CDR1 SGHRS and CDR2 YFSETQ. The chain's CDR3 is CASSLMPEGANVLTF. Here the CDR3 DNA reads TGCGCCAGCAGCTTGATGCCGGAGGGGGCCAACGTCCTGACTTTC.

In this sample, this clonotype turned up many times. The chain uses TRBV6-6 and TRBJ2-7, with 7 bases fitting TRBD1. Germline loops: CDR1 MNHNY, CDR2 SVGAGI (reference sequence). The ends lost 8 bases at V and 5 bases at J; junction bases unmatched: 6. This CDR3 is built from 12 residues. The DNA of the CDR3 is TGTGCCAGCCGGACAGGAGAAAACGAGCAGTACTTC. The encoded protein is CASRTGENEQYF.

The rearrangement links TRBV19 to TRBJ2-7; 10 bases are a match to TRBD2. The trim removed 4 bases at V and 2 bases at J, leaving 5 bases unmatched. Germline V lookup: CDR1 LNHDA, CDR2 SQIVND (reference sequence). This CDR3 comprises 15 residues. In DNA, the CDR3 is TGTGCCAGTAGTAAATCAGCGGGGGGGCCCTACGAGCAGTACTTC. Protein: CASSKSAGGPYEQYF.

This clonotype was seen repeatedly, ten times or more. The J gene is TRBJ2-1, the V gene TRBV5-1; D is perhaps TRBD1 (6 bases). The CDR3 is made up of 15 amino acids. V was trimmed by 5 bases and J by 0 bases, leaving 12 bases between them. Germline V CDR1 and CDR2: SGHRS, YFSETQ. CDR3 in amino acids: CASRIGTNSYNEQFF. DNA of the CDR3: TGCGCCAGCAGAATCGGGACAAACTCCTACAATGAGCAGTTCTTC.

The sample holds many counts of this clonotype. The V gene is TRBV12-3 or TRBV12-4, the J gene TRBJ1-1; 9 bases fit TRBD1. CDR3 length equals 16 residues. V dropped 0 bases and J dropped 2; count of bases not matched to a gene: 4. Written as DNA, the CDR3 is TGTGCCAGCAGTTTAGCAGGGACAGGGAGAAACACTGAAGCTTTCTTT. Protein sequence: CASSLAGTGRNTEAFF.

In its sample, this clonotype was seen many times. V gene TRBV20-1 combines with J gene TRBJ2-5; 12 nucleotides line up with TRBD1. The CDR3 has 12 amino acids. The junction had 1 base not matched to a gene; V was cut back by 7 bases and J by 4 bases. The germline CDR1 and CDR2 sequences are DFQATT and SNEGSKA (reference sequence). CDR3 sequence: CSGDRGRETQYF. CDR3 sequence (DNA): TGCAGTGGGGACAGGGGGCGAGAGACCCAGTACTTC.

The J gene is TRBJ2-5, the V gene TRBV9; 14 positions agree with TRBD2. The length of the CDR3 is 14 residues. From germline, CDR1 is SGDLS and CDR2 YYNGEE. Trimming removed 4 bases from V and 7 bases from J; junction bases left unmatched: 3. The CDR3 reads CASSPGTSGGTQYF. The CDR3 DNA follows: TGTGCCAGCAGCCCAGGGACTAGCGGGGGGACCCAGTACTTC.

The chain combines TRBV7-2 with TRBJ2-2; TRBD1 is a possible D gene (5 bases). The germline V gene encodes CDR1 SGHTA and CDR2 FQGNSA. V was pared by 1 base and J by 2 bases, with 14 bases between. This CDR3 has 17 residues. The CDR3 is CASSLGRGRINTGELFF. CDR3 DNA: TGTGCCAGCAGCTTAGGAAGGGGCAGGATTAACACCGGGGAGCTGTTTTTT.

This clonotype came up many times. This rearrangement joins TRBV12-3 or TRBV12-4 to TRBJ2-7; 9 bases are shared with TRBD1. Trimming at V came to 6 bases and at J to 2 bases, leaving 11 bases not matched to a gene. This CDR3 contains 16 residues. The CDR3 nucleotides are TGTGCCAGCAGGGGATCACCGGGACAGGGTGCCTACGAGCAGTACTTC. Amino acid sequence: CASRGSPGQGAYEQYF.

At least ten counts were recorded for this clonotype. The chain recombines TRBV7-2 with TRBJ2-1; D may be TRBD1 (5 bases). Looked up from germline, CDR1 is SGHTA and CDR2 is FQGNSA. The CDR3 contains 14 residues. Trimming cost V 2 bases and J 7 bases, with 12 bases left between them. CDR3 in DNA: TGTGCCAGCAGCTTATATAGGGGTGGGAATGAGCAGTTCTTC. Translating gives CASSLYRGGNEQFF.

The sample holds a few counts of this clonotype. This sequence joins TRBV7-9 and TRBJ2-7; D unclear. Germline CDR1 is SEHNR and CDR2 is FQNEAQ (reference sequence). Deletions cut 5 bases from V and 4 bases from J, with 12 bases between. CDR3 length: 13 residues. The CDR3 protein is CASSIEMGYEQYF. The CDR3 coding sequence is TGTGCCAGCAGCATAGAAATGGGGTACGAGCAGTACTTC.

V is TRBV12-3 or TRBV12-4 and J is TRBJ1-2, with D tentatively TRBD1 (6 bases). V lost 2 bases to trimming and J lost 2 bases, with 9 bases between them. This CDR3 has 14 amino acids. CDR3 DNA: TGTGCCAGCAGTTTACAAGGGACAAACTATGGCTACACCTTC. Its protein product is CASSLQGTNYGYTF.

This clonotype turned up a few times. This chain uses TRBV27 with TRBJ2-2; 7 bases are a match to TRBD1. CDR1 MNHEY and CDR2 SMNVEV come from the germline V gene (reference sequence). This CDR3 has 16 amino acids. Losses at the gene ends were 2 bases for V and 2 bases for J; bases not matched to a gene: 5. The CDR3 loop is CASSLIRDSNTGELFF. CDR3 bases: TGTGCCAGCAGTTTAATTCGGGACAGCAACACCGGGGAGCTGTTTTTT.

This clonotype was counted ten times or more. The chain uses TRBV4-3 and TRBJ1-6; possibly TRBD1 for D (5 bases). The germline gives CDR1 LGHNA, CDR2 YSLEER. CDR3 length: 15 residues. V lost 1 base, J lost 8 bases, and 12 bases lay in between. CDR3 in DNA: TGCGCCAGCAGCCAAGCTCTCGGGGCTTATTCACCCCTCCACTTT. Encoded protein: CASSQALGAYSPLHF.

There are many counts of this clonotype. The chain couples TRBV20-1 to TRBJ1-3, with D possibly being TRBD1 (5 bases). Germline CDR1 and CDR2: DFQATT and SNEGSKA (reference sequence). This CDR3 is built from 15 residues. The V end was cut by 3 bases, the J end by 1 base, with 13 bases between. The CDR3 here is CSARGDVVSGNTIYF. In DNA, the CDR3 is TGCAGTGCTAGGGGGGACGTGGTATCTGGAAACACCATATATTTT.